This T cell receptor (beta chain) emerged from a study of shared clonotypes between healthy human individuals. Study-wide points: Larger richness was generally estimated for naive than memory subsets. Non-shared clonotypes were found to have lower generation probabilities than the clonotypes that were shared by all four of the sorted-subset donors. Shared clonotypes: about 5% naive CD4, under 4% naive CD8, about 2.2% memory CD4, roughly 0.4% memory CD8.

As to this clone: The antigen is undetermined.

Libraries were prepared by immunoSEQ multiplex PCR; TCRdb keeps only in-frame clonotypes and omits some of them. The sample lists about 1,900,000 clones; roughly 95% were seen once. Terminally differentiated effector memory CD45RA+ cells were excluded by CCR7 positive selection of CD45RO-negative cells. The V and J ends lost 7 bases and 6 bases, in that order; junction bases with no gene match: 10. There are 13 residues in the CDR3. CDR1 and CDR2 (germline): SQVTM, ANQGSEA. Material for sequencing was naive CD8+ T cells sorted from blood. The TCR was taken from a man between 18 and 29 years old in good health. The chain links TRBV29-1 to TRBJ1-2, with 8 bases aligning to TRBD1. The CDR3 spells CSALDREIDGYTF. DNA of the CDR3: TGCAGCGCCTTGGACAGGGAAATTGATGGCTACACCTTC.